Sequencing of this TCR beta chain was carried out in a study of OX40 agonist ivuxolimab in advanced cancers. About the study: Patient treatment consisted of intravenous ivuxolimab administration every 2 weeks at 0.01 to 10 mg/kg. Having had anti-PD-1, anti-PD-L1 or anti-CTLA-4 therapy before was allowed, and approximately 40% had some. The dose-escalation cohort was approximately 80% male, with a mean age of around 54 years, ranging roughly 23 to 79.

Only in-frame clones appear in the TCRdb table, and some are missing; sequencing was by immunoSEQ multiplex PCR. The sample yields over 55,000 clones, roughly 87% seen once. The CDR3 loop spans 13 amino acids. V was trimmed by 0 bases and J by 8 bases, leaving 11 bases between them. CDR1 is SGHNT, CDR2 YYREEE, per germline (reference sequence). The sample was CD4+ or CD8+ T cells sorted from blood, taken in a trial of the OX40 agonist ivuxolimab. The sequence was obtained from an adult with an advanced solid tumor such as melanoma, head and neck, liver or kidney cancer. The rearrangement joins TRBV5-4 to TRBJ1-1; D ambiguous. CDR3 in amino acids: CASSLDIDMEAFF. CDR3 nucleotide sequence: TGTGCCAGCAGCTTGGACATTGACATGGAAGCTTTCTTT.